Below, 10 T cell receptor beta chains from the same sample are listed, as sequenced in a study of CDR3 diversity in severe acne. TCRdb ran MiXCR on the PCR reads and lists one entry per CDR3 protein. The sample lists approximately 97,000 distinct CDR3 sequences; roughly half were seen once. The sequenced material came from blood. All receptors come from a male donor with acne.

The chain is built from TRBV28 and TRBJ2-3; 7 positions match TRBD2. The V and J ends lost 2 bases and 0 bases, in that order; junction bases with no gene match: 11. This CDR3 is 18 amino acids long. Germline V gene sequence: CDR1 MDHEN, CDR2 SYDVKM. This chain's CDR3 is CASSLLAPAGTSTDTQYF. The CDR3 DNA is TGTGCCAGCAGTTTACTCGCCCCAGCGGGAACTAGCACAGATACGCAGTATTTT.

The chain is built from TRBV25-1 and TRBJ1-2, with TRBD1 identical over 7 bases. The V and J ends lost 6 bases and 3 bases, in that order; junction bases with no gene match: 13. Per the germline V gene, CDR1 is MGHDK and CDR2 is SYGVNS. This CDR3 is built from 16 residues. In DNA, the CDR3 is TGTGCCAGCAGCTTAACCGCAGGGGGTGTCGACTATGGCTACACCTTC. Residues: CASSLTAGGVDYGYTF.

A word on this clonotype: One end of the junction is discordant with germline, which a read error may explain. The chain recombines TRBV4-1 with TRBJ2-7, with D perhaps TRBD2 (5 bases). There are 12 residues in the CDR3. Per germline, CDR1 MGHRA and CDR2 YSYEKL. The CDR3 DNA is TGTGCCAGCAGTGATGAGGGTTACGAGCAGTACTTC. This encodes CASSDEGYEQYF.

The chain recombines TRBV6-6 with TRBJ1-4, with D unclear. Trimming took off 10 bases at V and 3 bases at J, with 18 bases between the two ends. Germline loops: CDR1 MNHNY, CDR2 SVGAGI (reference sequence). CDR3 length equals 15 residues. The CDR3 sequence: CATLGRATANEKLFF. The CDR3 DNA is TGTGCCACCCTCGGAAGGGCAACGGCTAATGAAAAACTGTTTTTT.

The chain uses TRBV6-5 and TRBJ2-5; tentatively, D is TRBD2 (5 bases). Germline values: CDR1 MNHEY, CDR2 SVGAGI. This CDR3 has 15 amino acids. V dropped 6 bases and J dropped 5 bases, with 19 bases sitting between them. CDR3 loop: CASSQGPLWRETQYF. CDR3 sequence (DNA): TGTGCCAGCAGCCAAGGGCCCCTCTGGAGGGAGACCCAGTACTTC.

The V and J genes are TRBV7-8 and TRBJ1-1; D uncertain. V dropped 1 base and J dropped 5 bases, with 14 bases sitting between them. The V gene's germline CDR1 is SGHVS and CDR2 FQNEAQ. The CDR3 is made up of 15 amino acids. CDR3 nucleotides: TGTGCCAGCAGCTTAGGGGTTCCGGCGGGGACTGAAGCTTTCTTT. Its translation: CASSLGVPAGTEAFF.

This clonotype has ten or more counts. The chain recombines TRBV6-5 with TRBJ1-6; D is unresolved. The CDR3 covers 15 residues. Per germline, CDR1 MNHEY and CDR2 SVGAGI. V was clipped by 7 bases and J by 8 bases, with 18 bases between them. DNA for the CDR3: TGTGCCAGCAAACTACCGGGGTCGTGGGATTCACCCCTCCACTTT. Its translation: CASKLPGSWDSPLHF.

Here the CDR3 reads CASSVADRSLTDTQYF. The CDR3 DNA is TGTGCCAGCAGCGTAGCGGACAGAAGCCTTACAGATACGCAGTATTTT. The V and J genes are TRBV9 and TRBJ2-3, with D tentatively TRBD1 (6 bases). Germline V gene lookup returns CDR1 SGDLS and CDR2 YYNGEE. V lost 0 bases to trimming and J lost 3 bases, with 14 bases between them. The CDR3 has 16 amino acids.

Many counts were recorded for this clonotype. The genes are TRBV5-1 and TRBJ1-1, with unresolved D. CDR1 SGHRS and CDR2 YFSETQ come from the germline V gene. The V end was cut by 3 bases, the J end by 1 base, with 7 bases between. The CDR3 loop spans 13 amino acids. The chain's CDR3 is CASSSLGNTEAFF. The CDR3 nucleotides read TGCGCCAGCAGCTCCTTAGGGAACACTGAAGCTTTCTTT.

This clonotype was seen repeatedly, ten times or more. This chain joins TRBV20-1 and TRBJ2-2; D possibly corresponds to TRBD1 (6 bases). Germline lookup yields CDR1 DFQATT and CDR2 SNEGSKA (reference sequence). The CDR3 spans 13 residues. Trimming removed 4 bases from V and 7 bases from J, with 13 bases in between. The CDR3 is CSAIDRLIGELFF. CDR3 nucleotide sequence: TGCAGTGCTATCGACAGGTTAATCGGGGAGCTGTTTTTT.